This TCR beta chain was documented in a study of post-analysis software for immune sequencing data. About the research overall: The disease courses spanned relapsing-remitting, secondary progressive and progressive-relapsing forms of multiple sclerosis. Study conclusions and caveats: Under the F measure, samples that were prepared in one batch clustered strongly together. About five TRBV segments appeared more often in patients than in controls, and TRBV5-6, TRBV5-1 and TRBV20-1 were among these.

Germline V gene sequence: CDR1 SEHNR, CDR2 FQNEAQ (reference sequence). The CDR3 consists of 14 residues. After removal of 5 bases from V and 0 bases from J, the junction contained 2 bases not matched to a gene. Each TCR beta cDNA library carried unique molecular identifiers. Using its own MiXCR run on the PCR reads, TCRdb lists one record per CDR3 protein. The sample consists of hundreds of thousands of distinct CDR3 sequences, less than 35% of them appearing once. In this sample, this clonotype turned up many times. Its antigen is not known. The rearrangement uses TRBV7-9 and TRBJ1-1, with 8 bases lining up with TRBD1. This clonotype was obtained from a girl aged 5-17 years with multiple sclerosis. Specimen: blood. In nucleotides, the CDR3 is TGTGCCAGCAGCCGGGACAGGTTGAACACTGAAGCTTTCTTT. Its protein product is CASSRDRLNTEAFF.